The clone carrying this TCR beta chain was seen more than once but under ten times. Its matching antigen is unknown. The entry originates in a study of beta chain features in type 1 diabetes. The study, taken as a whole, reports: Among patients with Type 1 diabetes, TCRB CDR3s were moderately but significantly shorter in every one of the four CD4+ subsets.

Sequenced material consisted of expressed TCRB transcripts (all of the isolated RNA was reverse transcribed). The data were produced by immunoSEQ multiplex PCR, yet TCRdb's version contains in-frame clones alone and is incomplete. The sample records 200,000 to 250,000 clones, roughly 17% being singletons. The source is a man aged 25 to 40 with type 1 diabetes. The material sequenced was naive CD4+ T cells from blood.

The CDR3 loop is CASSQATGALWDEQFF. Here the CDR3 DNA reads TGCGCCAGCAGCCAGGCGACAGGGGCCCTTTGGGATGAGCAGTTCTTC. The rearrangement uses TRBV5-1 and TRBJ2-1, with TRBD1 matching over 8 bases. Trimming cost V 4 bases and J 8 bases; bases outside gene matches: 14. This CDR3 is built from 16 residues. Germline assignment: CDR1 SGHRS and CDR2 YFSETQ.